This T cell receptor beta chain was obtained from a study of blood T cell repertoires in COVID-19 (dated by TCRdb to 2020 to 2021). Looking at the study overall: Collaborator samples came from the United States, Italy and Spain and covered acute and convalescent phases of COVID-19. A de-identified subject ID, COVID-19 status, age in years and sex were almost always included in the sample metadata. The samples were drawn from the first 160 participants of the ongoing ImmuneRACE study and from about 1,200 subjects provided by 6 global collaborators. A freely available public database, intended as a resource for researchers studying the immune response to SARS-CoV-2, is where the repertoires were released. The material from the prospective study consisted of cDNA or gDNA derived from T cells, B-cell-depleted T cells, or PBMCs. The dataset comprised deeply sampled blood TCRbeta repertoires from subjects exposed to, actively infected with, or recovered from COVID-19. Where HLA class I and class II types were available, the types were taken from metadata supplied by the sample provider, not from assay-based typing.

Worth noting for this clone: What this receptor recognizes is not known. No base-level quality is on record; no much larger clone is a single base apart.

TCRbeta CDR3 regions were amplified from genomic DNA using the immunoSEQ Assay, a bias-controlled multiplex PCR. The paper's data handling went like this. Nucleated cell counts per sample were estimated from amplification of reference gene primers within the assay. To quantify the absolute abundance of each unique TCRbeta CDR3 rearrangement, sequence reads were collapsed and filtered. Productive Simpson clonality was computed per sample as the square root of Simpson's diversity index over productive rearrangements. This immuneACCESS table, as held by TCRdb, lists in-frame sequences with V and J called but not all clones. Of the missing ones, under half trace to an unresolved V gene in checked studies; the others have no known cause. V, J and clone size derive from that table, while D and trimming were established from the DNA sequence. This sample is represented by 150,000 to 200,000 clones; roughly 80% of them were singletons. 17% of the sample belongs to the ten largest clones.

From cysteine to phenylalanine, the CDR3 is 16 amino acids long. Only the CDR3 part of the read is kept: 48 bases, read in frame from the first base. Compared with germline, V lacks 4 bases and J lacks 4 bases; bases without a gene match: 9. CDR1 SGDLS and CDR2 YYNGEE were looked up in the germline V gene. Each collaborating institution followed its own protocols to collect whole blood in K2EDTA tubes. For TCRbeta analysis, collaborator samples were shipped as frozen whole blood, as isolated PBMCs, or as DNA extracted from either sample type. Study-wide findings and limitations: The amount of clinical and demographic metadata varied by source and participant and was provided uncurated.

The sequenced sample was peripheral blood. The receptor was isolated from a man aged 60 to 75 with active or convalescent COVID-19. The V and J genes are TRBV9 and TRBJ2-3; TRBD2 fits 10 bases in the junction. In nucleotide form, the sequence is TGTGCCAGCAGCCCCCGGCTAGCGGGAGCGGCAGATACGCAGTATTTT. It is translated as CASSPRLAGAADTQYF.